The 23 T cell receptor beta chains below come from one sample, sequenced in a study of T cells in Graves' hyperthyroidism and ophthalmopathy (dated by TCRdb to about 2019). Libraries were made using multiplex PCR. Instrument used: Illumina HiSeq 2000. TCR beta CDR3 regions were amplified from RNA transcripts. The first round of RT-PCR for the TCR CDR3 was performed with the HTBI primer set and the Qiagen OneStep RT-PCR kit. TCRdb reanalyzed the raw reads on its own, using fastp at Q25 for trimming and MiXCR for clone calling, and kept in-frame beta chains. Each CDR3 protein appears once, grouped with its most common genes and DNA. This sample holds approximately 740,000 distinct CDR3 sequences; approximately 14% were observed only once. The ten largest clones take up about a tenth of the sample. The sequencing sample was made of blood. These receptors came from a woman aged 18 to 35 with Graves' hyperthyroidism.

This clonotype came up a few times. A read error is possible here, since a much larger clone lies one base away. The CDR3 is CASSAGTNADNEQFF. CDR3 bases: TGTGCCAGCAGCGCCGGGACTAACGCCGACAATGAGCAGTTCTTC. The genes are TRBV2 and TRBJ2-1; 7 nucleotides line up with TRBD2. Germline loops: CDR1 SNHLY, CDR2 FYNNEI. The CDR3 contains 15 residues. V lost 6 bases to trimming and J lost 5 bases; unmatched junction nucleotides: 10.

This clonotype appeared a few times. This chain uses TRBV20-1 with TRBJ1-3, with 8 positions matching TRBD1. The V gene's germline CDR1 is DFQATT and CDR2 SNEGSKA (reference sequence). Trimming at V came to 6 bases and at J to 8 bases, leaving 12 bases not matched to a gene. The CDR3 is 14 amino acids. The CDR3 spells CSASLQGAGDTIYF. DNA of the CDR3: TGCAGTGCGTCGCTGCAGGGGGCCGGGGACACCATATATTTT.

The chain employs TRBV5-1 and TRBJ2-3; D gene ambiguous. This CDR3 region has 12 residues. Germline loops: CDR1 SGHRS, CDR2 YFSETQ. The V and J ends lost 5 bases and 3 bases respectively, with 7 bases between them. CDR3 protein: CASRAATDTQYF. The CDR3 DNA sequence: TGCGCCAGCAGGGCAGCAACAGATACGCAGTATTTT.

This clonotype was seen a handful of times. The rearrangement joins TRBV20-1 to TRBJ1-5; 10 bases are shared with TRBD1. The CDR3 has 15 residues. Per germline, CDR1 DFQATT and CDR2 SNEGSKA (reference sequence). The trim removed 3 bases at V and 5 bases at J, leaving 7 bases unmatched. The CDR3 region has the DNA TGCAGTGCTAGGACAGGGGGCGAGGGTGATCAGCCCCAGCATTTT. This gives the protein CSARTGGEGDQPQHF.

This clonotype occurred many times. The chain has TRBV30 and TRBJ1-1, with a possible D match to TRBD1 (5 bases). Germline V gene sequence: CDR1 GTSNPN, CDR2 SVGIG (reference sequence). CDR3 length: 14 residues. The V end lost 3 bases, the J end lost 0 bases, and 11 bases lay between the germline ends. The CDR3 protein is CAWRGTFMNTEAFF. CDR3 nucleotide sequence: TGTGCCTGGAGGGGGACCTTCATGAACACTGAAGCTTTCTTT.

Remarks on this clonotype: A read error may be the cause here, since a much bigger clone is one base away. V gene TRBV11-2 combines with J gene TRBJ2-1, with 9 bases that match TRBD1. The CDR3 loop spans 20 amino acids. In germline, CDR1 is SGHAT, CDR2 FQNNGV. The DNA of the CDR3 is TGTGCCAGCAGCTCCCTCCGCGATCGAGGACAGGGGAATCGGTACAATGGGCAGTTCTTC. It encodes CASSSLRDRGQGNRYNGQFF.

This clonotype was recorded many times. V and J are TRBV18 and TRBJ1-2, with D unresolved. Germline V CDR1 and CDR2: KGHSH, LQKENI. The length of the CDR3 is 14 residues. V was trimmed by 0 bases and J by 6 bases, leaving 11 bases between them. The CDR3 reads CASSPPNSIDGYTF. CDR3 DNA sequence: TGTGCCAGCTCACCACCGAACAGTATAGATGGCTACACCTTC.

This chain uses TRBV11-3 with TRBJ1-2; weak D call: TRBD1 (6 bases). V gave up 5 bases and J gave up 4 bases, with 23 bases separating them. The CDR3 consists of 17 residues. Germline values: CDR1 SGHNT, CDR2 YENEEA. CDR3 DNA sequence: TGTGCCAGCAGCCCATCGGGGTGGGGGGCTTCTACCTATGGCTACACCTTC. Translation gives CASSPSGWGASTYGYTF.

Only a few counts were recorded for this clonotype. A read error may produce the germline difference seen at one junction end. The chain has TRBV30 and TRBJ2-7, with D perhaps TRBD1 (7 bases). The CDR3 totals 14 residues. CDR1 is GTSNPN and CDR2 is SVGIG in the germline V gene (reference sequence). Here the CDR3 reads CAWSVGGQGVEQHF. DNA of the CDR3: TGTGCCTGGAGTGTAGGGGGGCAGGGGGTAGAGCAGCACTTC.

With regard to this clonotype: A much larger clone lies a single base off, so this may be a read error. The chain recombines TRBV18 with TRBJ2-1; D perhaps matches TRBD1 (5 bases). Gene TRBJ2-7 matches the end of the DNA better, so the J call may be wrong. Germline values: CDR1 KGHSH, CDR2 LQKENI. This CDR3 has 15 residues. The CDR3 DNA reads TGTGCCAGCTCACCTCTTAGGGGCGCCTACAATGAGCAGTACTTC. Protein product: CASSPLRGAYNEQYF.

This clonotype was counted many times. The CDR3 is CASRETGQETQYF. The CDR3 DNA sequence: TGTGCCAGTCGGGAGACAGGGCAAGAGACCCAGTACTTC. The chain recombines TRBV6-1 with TRBJ2-5; the D gene is possibly TRBD1 (7 bases). Germline V gene lookup returns CDR1 MNHNS and CDR2 SASEGT. The CDR3 has 13 residues. Trimming stripped 9 bases from V and 2 bases from J, with 13 bases between.

CDR3 DNA: TGTGCCAGCAGCTTATATTTCCCCCGCGGCCCCTGGGGTAATGAGCAGTTCTTC. Residues: CASSLYFPRGPWGNEQFF. The V gene is TRBV7-2, the J gene TRBJ2-1; D is unclear. V lost 2 bases, J lost 7 bases, and 24 bases lay in between. The length of the CDR3 is 18 residues. Germline lookup yields CDR1 SGHTA and CDR2 FQGNSA.

This clonotype has at least ten counts. The chain is built from TRBV24-1 and TRBJ2-3; the D is unclear. Germline V lookup: CDR1 KGHDR, CDR2 SFDVKD. V was shortened by 3 bases and J by 3 bases, with 9 bases between the two germline ends. The CDR3 is 14 amino acids. This chain's CDR3 is CATSDPNETDTQYF. In DNA form, the CDR3 reads TGTGCCACCAGTGATCCGAACGAAACAGATACGCAGTATTTT.

This clonotype was seen at least ten times. The V gene is TRBV12-3 or TRBV12-4, the J gene TRBJ2-2; D unclear. V was shortened by 4 bases and J by 7 bases, with 7 bases between the two germline ends. The CDR3 consists of 12 residues. The CDR3 bases are TGTGCCAGCAGTTCCCCCAACGGGGAGCTGTTTTTT. Translation gives CASSSPNGELFF.

This clonotype was detected many times. The chain combines TRBV18 with TRBJ2-1, with unresolved D. The V end was cut by 2 bases, the J end by 7 bases, with 15 bases between. Per germline, CDR1 KGHSH and CDR2 LQKENI. The CDR3 is made up of 15 amino acids. CDR3 protein: CASSPSSDPRNEQFF. CDR3 DNA: TGTGCCAGCTCACCATCATCAGACCCCAGGAATGAGCAGTTCTTC. Filled out from reference TRBV18 and TRBJ2-1, the complete variable domain reads NAGVMQNPRHLVRRRGQEARLRCSPMKGHSHVYWYRQLPEEGLKFMVYLQKENIIDESGMPKERFSAEFPKEGPSILRIQQVVRGDSAAYFCASSPSSDPRNEQFFGPGTRLTVL.

The CDR3, as DNA: TGCGCCAGCAGCCAAGCCGCCGGGACTAGCGGCACCGGGGAGCTGTTTTTT. This encodes CASSQAAGTSGTGELFF. The chain has TRBV4-1 and TRBJ2-2; 11 bases are a match to TRBD2. The J segment lost 4 bases and the V segment lost 1 base, leaving 5 bases of the junction unmatched. Germline V gene lookup returns CDR1 MGHRA and CDR2 YSYEKL. The CDR3 is 17 amino acids.

V usage is TRBV13 and J usage is TRBJ1-2, with 8 bases identical to TRBD1. V was clipped by 2 bases and J by 1 base; unmatched bases: 3. Per germline, CDR1 PRHDT and CDR2 FYEKMQ (reference sequence). CDR3 length: 15 amino acids. CDR3 region: CASSLRDRGNYGYTF. The CDR3 nucleotides are TGTGCCAGCAGCTTACGCGACAGGGGTAACTATGGCTACACCTTC. Based on the CDR3 plus reference TRBV13 and TRBJ1-2, the full variable domain is AAGVIQSPRHLIKEKRETATLKCYPIPRHDTVYWYQQGPGQDPQFLISFYEKMQSDKGSIPDRFSAQQFSDYHSELNMSSLELGDSALYFCASSLRDRGNYGYTFGSGTRLTVV.

The chain is built from TRBV3-1 and TRBJ1-6, with D unresolved. The CDR3 runs 16 residues. Germline CDR1 and CDR2: LGHDT and YNNKEL (reference sequence). The V end lost 2 bases, the J end lost 4 bases, and 12 bases lay between the germline ends. The CDR3 DNA reads as TGTGCCAGCAGCCAAAGGGAACCGGGGTATAATTCACCCCTCCACTTT. Its protein product is CASSQREPGYNSPLHF.

The CDR3 DNA sequence: TGTGCCAGTAGTCGACTCAGTGGGGAGGGGAGCAATGAGCAGTTCTTC. Amino acids: CASSRLSGEGSNEQFF. This chain joins TRBV19 and TRBJ2-1; 7 bases are a match to TRBD2. The CDR3 has 16 amino acids. The germline V gene encodes CDR1 LNHDA and CDR2 SQIVND (reference sequence). Trimming removed 5 bases from V and 6 bases from J; junction bases left unmatched: 13. Full variable domain (outside the CDR3, taken from reference TRBV19 and TRBJ2-1): DGGITQSPKYLFRKEGQNVTLSCEQNLNHDAMYWYRQDPGQGLRLIYYSQIVNDFQKGDIAEGYSVSREKKESFPLTVTSAQKNPTAFYLCASSRLSGEGSNEQFFGPGTRLTVL.

Written as DNA, the CDR3 is TGTGCCAGCAGTGAATCCGGCCAAGAGACCCAGTACTTC. Its protein product is CASSESGQETQYF. The chain joins TRBV6-1 to TRBJ2-5; D is undetermined. The germline V gene encodes CDR1 MNHNS and CDR2 SASEGT. The CDR3 has 13 residues. V was cut by 2 bases and J by 1 base, with 5 bases left in between.

In this sample, this clonotype turned up many times. This chain links TRBV14 with TRBJ1-1, with 7 bases identical to TRBD1. J gave up 1 base and V 3 bases, and 2 bases lay outside the gene matches. The CDR3 consists of 14 residues. Germline lookup yields CDR1 SGHDN and CDR2 FVKESK. CDR3 sequence: CASSHRGRNTEAFF. The CDR3 DNA reads as TGTGCCAGCAGCCACAGGGGGAGGAACACTGAAGCTTTCTTT.

The V and J genes are TRBV6-1 and TRBJ1-2; D is possibly TRBD1 (6 bases). Germline CDR1 MNHNS, CDR2 SASEGT. The CDR3 extends over 12 amino acids. V lost 6 bases and J 4 bases, leaving 9 bases between the germline ends. CDR3 nucleotide sequence: TGTGCCAGCAGCGGACAGTTCTATGGCTACACCTTC. Translation: CASSGQFYGYTF.

The J gene is TRBJ1-5, the V gene TRBV12-3 or TRBV12-4; D remains unclear. The CDR3 has 13 residues. Trimming shortened V by 7 bases and J by 8 bases, and 15 bases separated the two germline ends. For the CDR3, the DNA is TGTGCCAGCACCCACGACATAAACGAGCCCCAGCATTTT. Translated, it gives CASTHDINEPQHF.